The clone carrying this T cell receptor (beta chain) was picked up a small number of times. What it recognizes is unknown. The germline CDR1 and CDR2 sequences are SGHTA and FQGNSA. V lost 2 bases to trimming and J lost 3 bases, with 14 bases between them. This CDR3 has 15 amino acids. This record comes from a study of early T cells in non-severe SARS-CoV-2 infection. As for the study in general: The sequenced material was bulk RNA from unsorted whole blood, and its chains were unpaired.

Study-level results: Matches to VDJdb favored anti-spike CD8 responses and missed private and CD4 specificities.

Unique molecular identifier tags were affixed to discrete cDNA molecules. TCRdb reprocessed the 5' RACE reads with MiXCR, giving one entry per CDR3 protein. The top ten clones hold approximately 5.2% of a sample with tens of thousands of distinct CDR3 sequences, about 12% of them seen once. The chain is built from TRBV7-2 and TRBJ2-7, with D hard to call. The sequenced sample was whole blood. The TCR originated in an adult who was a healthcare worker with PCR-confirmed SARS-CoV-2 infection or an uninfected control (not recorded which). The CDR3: CASSLSPGSLYEQYF. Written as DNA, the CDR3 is TGTGCCAGCAGCTTAAGTCCCGGGTCCCTCTACGAGCAGTACTTC. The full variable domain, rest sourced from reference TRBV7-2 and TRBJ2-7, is GAGVSQSPSNKVTEKGKDVELRCDPISGHTALYWYRQSLGQGLEFLIYFQGNSAPDKSGLPSDRFSAERTGGSVSTLTIQRTQQEDSAVYLCASSLSPGSLYEQYFGPGTRLTVT.